This T cell receptor beta chain originates from a study of blood T cell repertoires in COVID-19. The repertoire was sequenced with immunoSEQ multiplex PCR; TCRdb's copy has only in-frame clones and lacks some. The repertoire consists of roughly 180,000 clones, with approximately 88% occurring once and the leading ten covering approximately 13%. Participants' reported clinical history set cohort assignment. The sequenced sample was PBMCs or T cells enriched from blood (not recorded which). The source is an older woman who had recovered from COVID-19.

CDR3 nucleotide sequence: TGTGCCACCAGTGATTTCGACAGGCCGAAGGGGGGCAATCAGCCCCAGCATTTT. Its translation is CATSDFDRPKGGNQPQHF. The chain joins TRBV24-1 to TRBJ1-5, with D maybe TRBD1 (6 bases). The CDR3 sequence is 18 residues long. V was clipped by 1 base and J by 2 bases, with 17 bases between them. CDR1 and CDR2 from the germline V gene are KGHDR and SFDVKD.